These 2 T cell receptor beta chains were sequenced from one sample in a study of CD8 T cells in Susac syndrome (dated by TCRdb to between 2017 and 2020). Library method: the immunoSEQ multiplex PCR assay. RNA was extracted using the RNeasy kit, and roughly 0.45 to 1 microgram was reverse transcribed with random hexamers. TCRdb redid the processing of the public reads, applying fastp at Q25 and MiXCR, and retained in-frame beta chains. For every CDR3 protein sequence, its rows merge into one entry that carries the most common genes and DNA. This sample holds some 170,000 distinct CDR3 sequences; 85% to 95% were observed only once. The top ten hold more than 0.08% of the sample. The sequencing input was CD4+ T cells from PBMCs. Receptor source: a human donor with Susac syndrome.

The rearrangement links TRBV9 to TRBJ2-2; D may be TRBD2 (6 bases). V lost 0 bases, J lost 5 bases, and 8 bases lay in between. In germline, CDR1 is SGDLS, CDR2 YYNGEE. CDR3 size: 14 residues. The CDR3 sequence is CASSVAGVTGELFF. DNA of the CDR3: TGTGCCAGCAGCGTAGCGGGAGTTACCGGGGAGCTGTTTTTT. The whole variable domain, remainder taken from reference TRBV9 and TRBJ2-2, is DSGVTQTPKHLITATGQRVTLRCSPRSGDLSVYWYQQSLDQGLQFLIQYYNGEERAKGNILERFSAQQFPDLHSELNLSSLELGDSALYFCASSVAGVTGELFFGEGSRLTVL.

This sequence joins TRBV11-1 and TRBJ2-1, with D possibly matching TRBD2 (7 bases). V shed 1 base and J shed 10 bases, with 11 bases lying between them. The germline V gene has CDR1 SGHAT and CDR2 FQDESV (reference sequence). The CDR3 length is 13 residues. The CDR3 DNA reads as TGTGCCAGCAGCTTAGTCCCGGGGGGCGAGCAGTTCTTC. Protein sequence: CASSLVPGGEQFF.